One sample yielded the 15 T cell receptor beta chains listed below, sequenced in a study of blood T cell repertoires in COVID-19. Only in-frame clones appear in the TCRdb table, and some are missing; sequencing was by immunoSEQ multiplex PCR. The sample holds 70,000 to 80,000 clones, approximately 85% seen once. Sequenced material: peripheral blood. Every receptor here comes from a woman of 80 years or more with active or convalescent COVID-19.

The chain couples TRBV7-2 to TRBJ2-7; D is perhaps TRBD2 (6 bases). Germline V gene data show CDR1 as SGHTA and CDR2 as FQGNSA. The CDR3 length is 14 residues. V shed 2 bases and J shed 3 bases, with 11 bases lying between them. This CDR3 is CASSLLGGNYEQYF. The CDR3 nucleotides read TGTGCCAGCAGCTTACTGGGGGGAAACTACGAGCAGTACTTC.

V gene TRBV19 combines with J gene TRBJ1-1, with 8 positions matching TRBD1. Trimming removed 0 bases from V and 1 base from J; junction bases left unmatched: 1. This CDR3 contains 15 residues. CDR1 is LNHDA and CDR2 is SQIVND in the germline V gene (reference sequence). In nucleotides, the CDR3 is TGTGCCAGTAGTATAGAAGGGACAGGGAACACTGAAGCTTTCTTT. Translating it yields CASSIEGTGNTEAFF.

The rearrangement uses TRBV2 and TRBJ2-5; D uncertain. Germline CDR1 reads SNHLY; CDR2 reads FYNNEI. The CDR3 has 12 residues. Trimming removed 3 bases from V and 5 bases from J, with 7 bases in between. CDR3 in amino acids: CASSDRVETQYF. The CDR3 region has the DNA TGTGCCAGCAGTGACCGGGTCGAGACCCAGTACTTC.

The J gene is TRBJ1-2, the V gene TRBV27; D possibly corresponds to TRBD1 (6 bases). The CDR3 is made up of 14 amino acids. Germline V lookup: CDR1 MNHEY, CDR2 SMNVEV (reference sequence). V was cut by 6 bases and J by 3 bases, with 14 bases left in between. This chain's CDR3 is CASRPNNRDYGYTF. Here the CDR3 DNA reads TGTGCCAGCAGACCCAACAACAGGGACTATGGCTACACCTTC.

This chain links TRBV7-6 with TRBJ1-1; D unresolved. CDR1 SGHVS and CDR2 FNYEAQ come from the germline V gene. This CDR3 contains 13 residues. Trimming removed 4 bases from V and 1 base from J, with 7 bases in between. CDR3 sequence: CASSSRANTEAFF. For the CDR3, the DNA is TGTGCCAGCAGCTCAAGAGCGAACACTGAAGCTTTCTTT. Based on the CDR3 plus reference TRBV7-6 and TRBJ1-1, the full variable domain is GAGVSQSPRYKVTKRGQDVALRCDPISGHVSLYWYRQALGQGPEFLTYFNYEAQQDKSGLPNDRFSAERPEGSISTLTIQRTEQRDSAMYRCASSSRANTEAFFGQGTRLTVV.

This clone appeared a few times. The chain combines TRBV18 with TRBJ1-5, with D maybe TRBD1 (6 bases). CDR3 length equals 14 residues. The germline gives CDR1 KGHSH, CDR2 LQKENI. Trimming left V 3 bases short and J 4 bases short, with 10 bases between. CDR3 coding DNA: TGTGCCAGCTCACCCCAGGGGCTGAATCAGCCCCAGCATTTT. Translation gives CASSPQGLNQPQHF.

This clone was found once. V and J are TRBV28 and TRBJ2-7; 8 bases agree with TRBD1. Germline assignment: CDR1 MDHEN and CDR2 SYDVKM. J gave up 0 bases and V 5 bases, and 6 bases lay outside the gene matches. The CDR3 totals 15 residues. The CDR3, as DNA: TGTGCCAGCAGTCCAGGGGGCAGTTCCTCCTACGAGCAGTACTTC. Translated, it gives CASSPGGSSSYEQYF.

The V call is TRBV11-2, the J call TRBJ2-5, with D uncertain. This CDR3 spans 14 amino acids. Germline CDR1 reads SGHAT; CDR2 reads FQNNGV. Trimming left V 4 bases short and J 4 bases short, with 13 bases between. The CDR3 loop is CASSSTLVGETQYF. The CDR3 DNA sequence: TGTGCCAGCAGCTCGACTCTGGTGGGAGAGACCCAGTACTTC.

The rearrangement uses TRBV27 and TRBJ2-1; 11 bases fit TRBD2. CDR3 length equals 15 residues. Germline lookup yields CDR1 MNHEY and CDR2 SMNVEV (reference sequence). The V gene end was trimmed by 6 bases and the J gene end by 7 bases; junction bases not matched to a gene: 8. The CDR3 nucleotides read TGTGCCAGCAGATCTAGCGGGGGGCTCCGGAATGAGCAGTTCTTC. Its translation is CASRSSGGLRNEQFF.

The CDR3 DNA sequence: TGCGCCAGCAGCCAGGAGAATCGAAATACGCAGTATTTT. This gives the protein CASSQENRNTQYF. The chain has TRBV4-3 and TRBJ2-3; no firm D call. Germline CDR1 reads LGHNA; CDR2 reads YSLEER. V lost 3 bases and J lost 7, with 11 bases in between. The CDR3 runs 13 residues.

The chain is built from TRBV11-2 and TRBJ2-5; 10 positions agree with TRBD2. V shed 4 bases and J 4 bases; nucleotides not matched to a gene: 3. The CDR3 contains 14 residues. Germline lookup yields CDR1 SGHAT and CDR2 FQNNGV. As DNA, the CDR3 is TGTGCCAGCAGCTACGGACTAGCGGCAGAGACCCAGTACTTC. The encoded protein is CASSYGLAAETQYF.

The rearrangement links TRBV5-1 to TRBJ1-4, with D maybe TRBD1 (5 bases). This CDR3 contains 14 residues. CDR1 is SGHRS and CDR2 is YFSETQ in the germline V gene. V was trimmed by 2 bases and J by 7 bases, leaving 12 bases between them. The CDR3 here is CASSLQVGGEKLFF. The CDR3 DNA follows: TGCGCCAGCAGCTTACAGGTGGGGGGTGAAAAACTGTTTTTT.

V is TRBV7-6 and J is TRBJ2-2, with unresolved D. V lost 1 base, J lost 3 bases, and 12 bases lay in between. The length of the CDR3 is 16 residues. Germline CDR1 and CDR2: SGHVS and FNYEAQ. The CDR3: CASSLDVTPYTGELFF. The CDR3 DNA is TGTGCCAGCAGCTTAGATGTGACACCTTACACCGGGGAGCTGTTTTTT.

This chain links TRBV30 with TRBJ2-7, with 7 bases fitting TRBD1. J gave up 5 bases and V 4 bases, and 8 bases lay outside the gene matches. Germline values: CDR1 GTSNPN, CDR2 SVGIG (reference sequence). The CDR3 length is 13 residues. Here the CDR3 DNA reads TGTGCCTGGAACGGAAAACAGGGGAACGAGCAGTACTTC. Its protein is CAWNGKQGNEQYF. The variable domain in full, with the rest retrieved from reference TRBV30 and TRBJ2-7, is SQTIHQWPATLVQPVGSPLSLECTVEGTSNPNLYWYRQAAGRGLQLLFYSVGIGQISSEVPQNLSASRPQDRQFILSSKKLLLSDSGFYLCAWNGKQGNEQYFGPGTRLTVT.

The rearrangement uses TRBV11-2 and TRBJ1-3; D unclear. The CDR3 runs to 13 residues. Germline values: CDR1 SGHAT, CDR2 FQNNGV. Trimming removed 5 bases at V and 9 bases at J, with 14 bases between. The CDR3 sequence: CASSLSPEGTIYF. The CDR3 DNA reads TGTGCCAGCAGCCTGAGTCCTGAGGGCACCATATATTTT.